This T cell receptor (beta chain) was profiled in a study of chemoradiotherapy in HPV16-positive cancers. Points from the study as a whole: Non-HPV-specific T cells did not expand in tumors during treatment, whereas candidate HPV-specific clones and E7-related motifs did.

Comments on this clone: Its specificity is not known.

The protocol was immunoSEQ multiplex PCR, while the TCRdb copy is restricted to in-frame clones and leaves out a portion. The repertoire includes approximately 7,000 clones, around two thirds of them detected once, and under 20% sits in the top ten. Trimming shortened V by 10 bases and J by 5 bases, and 17 bases separated the two germline ends. CDR3 length: 13 amino acids. Germline lookup yields CDR1 MDHEN and CDR2 SYDVKM. The specimen was tumor tissue, collected from a patient who underwent chemoradiotherapy. This TCR was sampled from a human donor with HPV-associated anogenital cancer. V is TRBV28 and J is TRBJ2-5; maybe TRBD1 (5 bases). CDR3 residues: CATGGRGWETQYF. CDR3 nucleotides: TGTGCCACCGGTGGTAGGGGCTGGGAGACCCAGTACTTC.